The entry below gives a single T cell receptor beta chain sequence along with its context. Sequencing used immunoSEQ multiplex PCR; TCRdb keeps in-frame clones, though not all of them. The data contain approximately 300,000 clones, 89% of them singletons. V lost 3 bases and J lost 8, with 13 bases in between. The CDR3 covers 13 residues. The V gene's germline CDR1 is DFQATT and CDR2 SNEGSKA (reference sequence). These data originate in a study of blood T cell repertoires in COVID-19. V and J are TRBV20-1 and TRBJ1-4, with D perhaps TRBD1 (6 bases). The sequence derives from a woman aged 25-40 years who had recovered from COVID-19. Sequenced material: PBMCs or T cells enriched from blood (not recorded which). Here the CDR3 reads CSASYRDDEKLFF. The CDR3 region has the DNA TGCAGTGCTAGTTACAGGGATGACGAAAAACTGTTTTTT.